This record concerns one T cell receptor (beta chain) sequence. The data stem from a study of blood T cell repertoires in COVID-19. For the study at large: COVID-19 samples collected from the United States, Italy and Spain covered acute and convalescent phases. Sources were T cells, B-cell-depleted T cells, or PBMCs; the material itself was cDNA or gDNA.

The protocol was immunoSEQ multiplex PCR, while the TCRdb copy is restricted to in-frame clones and leaves out a portion. This table holds hundreds of thousands of clones, about 87% found once. Seattle's enrolled individuals joined amid active infection and were then monitored longitudinally. V was cut by 2 bases and J by 2 bases, with 13 bases left in between. The CDR3 sequence is 15 residues long. The germline gives CDR1 MNHEY, CDR2 SMNVEV (reference sequence). The chain carries TRBV27 and TRBJ2-7, with D tentatively TRBD1 (6 bases). Sequencing was performed on peripheral blood. The sequence was collected from a woman aged 50 to 65 with COVID-19, enrolled during active disease. Here the CDR3 reads CASSLGSGEPYEQYF. DNA for the CDR3: TGTGCCAGCAGTTTAGGGTCAGGGGAACCCTACGAGCAGTACTTC.